Listed here are 25 T cell receptor beta chains from one sample, sequenced in a study of T cell responses to AZD1222 COVID-19 vaccine. Produced via immunoSEQ multiplex PCR; TCRdb's table is partial and in-frame only. The repertoire holds 90,000 to 120,000 clones, with 86% as singletons. The specimen was peripheral blood, collected on day 0 of AZD1222 vaccination. Receptors were obtained from an adult in good health.

This chain uses TRBV5-1 with TRBJ2-2, with 10 bases identical to TRBD2. CDR3 length: 16 residues. V lost 1 base to trimming and J lost 6 bases; unmatched junction nucleotides: 6. CDR1 is SGHRS, CDR2 YFSETQ, per germline. Here the CDR3 reads CASSLTSGVYAGELFF. The CDR3 coding sequence is TGCGCCAGCAGCTTGACTAGCGGGGTGTACGCCGGGGAGCTGTTTTTT.

This chain links TRBV11-2 with TRBJ2-7; TRBD1 aligns across 11 bases. The CDR3 sequence is 17 residues long. Trimming cost V 2 bases and J 4 bases; bases outside gene matches: 10. Looked up from germline, CDR1 is SGHAT and CDR2 is FQNNGV. The chain's CDR3 is CASSLPTGTGGSYEQYF. The CDR3 DNA sequence: TGTGCCAGCAGCTTACCCACCGGGACAGGGGGTTCATACGAGCAGTACTTC.

The rearrangement joins TRBV7-8 to TRBJ2-3; TRBD2 agrees at 7 bases. CDR1 is SGHVS and CDR2 is FQNEAQ in the germline V gene. The length of the CDR3 is 15 residues. Trimming at V came to 5 bases and at J to 5 bases, leaving 10 bases not matched to a gene. CDR3 in amino acids: CASSISGREVDTQYF. Written as DNA, the CDR3 is TGTGCCAGCAGCATTAGCGGACGGGAGGTAGATACGCAGTATTTT.

The chain couples TRBV19 to TRBJ1-3; D not certain. CDR1 and CDR2 from the germline V gene are LNHDA and SQIVND (reference sequence). This CDR3 spans 15 amino acids. V was clipped by 3 bases and J by 0 bases, with 9 bases between them. As DNA, the CDR3 is TGTGCCAGTAGTATTGAGGCAGCCTCTGGAAACACCATATATTTT. Protein sequence: CASSIEAASGNTIYF.

J is TRBJ2-5 and V is TRBV9; D may be TRBD2 (6 bases). Trimming shortened V by 3 bases and J by 4 bases, and 16 bases separated the two germline ends. This CDR3 has 15 residues. Germline CDR1 and CDR2: SGDLS and YYNGEE. The CDR3 sequence: CASSGGTVGVETQYF. Here the CDR3 DNA reads TGTGCCAGCAGCGGTGGGACTGTCGGGGTAGAGACCCAGTACTTC.

V usage is TRBV6-1 and J usage is TRBJ1-6, with D unresolved. Deletions cut 3 bases from V and 9 bases from J, with 21 bases between. CDR3 length: 17 amino acids. Germline lookup yields CDR1 MNHNS and CDR2 SASEGT. As DNA, the CDR3 is TGTGCCAGCAGTGATGTCGTCTTCATCCTCGACTCTTCACCCCTCCACTTT. Translated, it gives CASSDVVFILDSSPLHF.

This clone showed up just a few times. The chain recombines TRBV19 with TRBJ1-5; no clear D gene. The CDR3 loop spans 12 amino acids. CDR1 LNHDA and CDR2 SQIVND come from the germline V gene (reference sequence). The ends were cut back, 7 bases at V and 8 bases at J, with 12 bases in the middle. The CDR3 sequence: CASKESMEPQHF. DNA of the CDR3: TGTGCCAGTAAGGAAAGCATGGAGCCCCAGCATTTT. The variable domain in full, completed from reference TRBV19 and TRBJ1-5, reads DGGITQSPKYLFRKEGQNVTLSCEQNLNHDAMYWYRQDPGQGLRLIYYSQIVNDFQKGDIAEGYSVSREKKESFPLTVTSAQKNPTAFYLCASKESMEPQHFGDGTRLSIL.

The chain recombines TRBV6-2 or TRBV6-3 with TRBJ1-1, with TRBD1 as a possible D gene (6 bases). The CDR3 contains 12 residues. Germline-derived CDR1 and CDR2 are MNHEY and SVGEGT. With 5 bases removed from V and 8 bases from J, the gap between germline ends came to 12 bases. The CDR3 DNA follows: TGTGCCAGCAGTACAGGGTCAGGAGAAGCTTTCTTT. Translated: CASSTGSGEAFF.

The rearrangement joins TRBV18 to TRBJ2-1; D remains ambiguous. The CDR3 contains 13 residues. Trimming removed 3 bases at V and 1 base at J, with 4 bases between. Germline V gene sequence: CDR1 KGHSH, CDR2 LQKENI. The chain's CDR3 is CASSPGSYNEQFF. In DNA form, the CDR3 reads TGTGCCAGCTCACCGGGTTCCTACAATGAGCAGTTCTTC. Filled out from reference TRBV18 and TRBJ2-1, the complete variable domain reads NAGVMQNPRHLVRRRGQEARLRCSPMKGHSHVYWYRQLPEEGLKFMVYLQKENIIDESGMPKERFSAEFPKEGPSILRIQQVVRGDSAAYFCASSPGSYNEQFFGPGTRLTVL.

The genes are TRBV5-6 and TRBJ1-1; D might be TRBD1 (6 bases). V was cut by 3 bases and J by 4 bases, with 13 bases left in between. The CDR3 consists of 14 residues. Germline V gene data show CDR1 as SGHDT and CDR2 as YYEEEE. The DNA of the CDR3 is TGTGCCAGCAGCTCCGAGGGGGGGCTCACTGAAGCTTTCTTT. This gives the protein CASSSEGGLTEAFF. Supplemented by reference TRBV5-6 and TRBJ1-1, the full variable domain reads DAGVTQSPTHLIKTRGQQVTLRCSPKSGHDTVSWYQQALGQGPQFIFQYYEEEERQRGNFPDRFSGHQFPNYSSELNVNALLLGDSALYLCASSSEGGLTEAFFGQGTRLTVV.

This chain uses TRBV10-3 with TRBJ2-7; D uncertain. In germline, CDR1 is ENHRY, CDR2 SYGVKD. The CDR3 runs to 13 residues. V shed 0 bases and J shed 2 bases, with 5 bases lying between them. CDR3: CAISESTTYEQYF. CDR3 bases: TGTGCCATCAGTGAGTCGACAACCTACGAGCAGTACTTC.

For the CDR3, the DNA is TGTGCCACCCTGTGGGCAGGGGATGGCTACACCTTC. Protein product: CATLWAGDGYTF. This sequence joins TRBV6-5 and TRBJ1-2; a possible D gene is TRBD1 (6 bases). The CDR3 consists of 12 residues. The V and J ends lost 10 bases and 6 bases respectively, with 15 bases between them. Per the germline V gene, CDR1 is MNHEY and CDR2 is SVGAGI.

About this clone: Different DNA sequences within this sample yield the same CDR3. The rearrangement links TRBV7-3 to TRBJ1-1; D unclear. Germline V lookup: CDR1 SGHTA, CDR2 FQGTGA. The CDR3 is 13 amino acids. V gave up 2 bases and J gave up 0 bases, with 4 bases separating them. The CDR3 DNA sequence: TGTGCCAGCAGCTTAGGGATGAACACTGAAGCTTTCTTT. Amino acids: CASSLGMNTEAFF.

CDR3 sequence (DNA): TGCGCCAGCAGCTCGTTGGACAGGGGAGGTAACACCGGGGAGCTGTTTTTT. Amino acid sequence: CASSSLDRGGNTGELFF. The chain recombines TRBV5-1 with TRBJ2-2, with 9 bases fitting TRBD1. The CDR3 runs to 17 residues. Germline V gene lookup returns CDR1 SGHRS and CDR2 YFSETQ. J lost 2 bases, V lost 3 bases, and 8 bases had no gene match.

This chain joins TRBV5-1 and TRBJ1-4, with D possibly TRBD1 on 6 matching bases. Germline V CDR1 and CDR2: SGHRS, YFSETQ. The V and J ends lost 1 base and 7 bases respectively, with 11 bases between them. The CDR3 has 14 residues. CDR3 amino acids: CASSLRAGVEKLFF. The CDR3 bases are TGCGCCAGCAGCTTGAGGGCAGGGGTTGAAAAACTGTTTTTT. Full variable domain (rest looked up from reference TRBV5-1 and TRBJ1-4): KAGVTQTPRYLIKTRGQQVTLSCSPISGHRSVSWYQQTPGQGLQFLFEYFSETQRNKGNFPGRFSGRQFSNSRSEMNVSTLELGDSALYLCASSLRAGVEKLFFGSGTQLSVL.

V usage is TRBV30 and J usage is TRBJ1-2; the D gene is possibly TRBD1 (5 bases). Deletions cut 3 bases from V and 10 bases from J, with 15 bases between. Germline loops: CDR1 GTSNPN, CDR2 SVGIG (reference sequence). The CDR3 spans 12 residues. DNA of the CDR3: TGTGCCTGGAGGTACCTCCAGGGACCCTACACCTTC. It is translated as CAWRYLQGPYTF.

The chain couples TRBV6-5 to TRBJ2-5, with TRBD1 matching over 7 bases. The CDR3 totals 13 residues. The germline CDR1 and CDR2 sequences are MNHEY and SVGAGI. V gave up 6 bases and J gave up 5 bases; unmatched junction bases: 6. Here the CDR3 reads CASSDRVRETQYF. CDR3 DNA sequence: TGTGCCAGCAGCGACAGGGTCCGGGAGACCCAGTACTTC.

The chain joins TRBV4-1 to TRBJ2-3, with D perhaps given as TRBD1 or TRBD2 (5 bases each). V was shortened by 0 bases and J by 4 bases, with 17 bases between the two germline ends. The germline gives CDR1 MGHRA, CDR2 YSYEKL. CDR3 length equals 17 residues. CDR3 nucleotides: TGCGCCAGCAGCCAAGACCGGGGCCGGAGTGGTGCAGATACGCAGTATTTT. Translation gives CASSQDRGRSGADTQYF.

Written as DNA, the CDR3 is TGCGCCAGCAGCCAAGTCCGGAGCGATGAGCAGTTCTTC. It yields the protein CASSQVRSDEQFF. The chain employs TRBV4-1 and TRBJ2-1; D not certain. Germline V lookup: CDR1 MGHRA, CDR2 YSYEKL. V was trimmed by 1 base and J by 8 bases, leaving 9 bases between them. This CDR3 is 13 amino acids long.

This chain connects TRBV6-5 to TRBJ1-6; TRBD1 aligns across 7 bases. V trimming: 6 bases; J trimming: 9 bases; junction bases outside the gene matches: 8. The CDR3 spans 14 residues. Germline CDR1 is MNHEY and CDR2 is SVGAGI. The CDR3 loop is CASSSGTAGSPLHF. CDR3 DNA: TGTGCCAGCAGCTCCGGGACAGCCGGTTCACCCCTCCACTTT.

The rearrangement links TRBV13 to TRBJ1-2, with D unclear. Trimming took off 6 bases at V and 2 bases at J, with 10 bases between the two ends. Per germline, CDR1 PRHDT and CDR2 FYEKMQ (reference sequence). The CDR3 extends over 13 amino acids. The CDR3 loop reads CASSLLWNYGYTF. The CDR3 coding sequence is TGTGCCAGCAGTCTCTTATGGAACTATGGCTACACCTTC.

The rearrangement joins TRBV4-3 to TRBJ2-1, with a possible D match to TRBD1 (5 bases). Trimming pared 5 bases from V and 2 bases from J, leaving 10 bases between. This CDR3 is 14 amino acids long. Germline V gene data show CDR1 as LGHNA and CDR2 as YSLEER. The CDR3 reads CASSNQGAYNEQFF. CDR3 bases: TGCGCCAGCAGCAACCAGGGCGCCTACAATGAGCAGTTCTTC.

The chain is built from TRBV9 and TRBJ1-4, with a tentative D call TRBD1 (6 bases). This CDR3 spans 15 amino acids. Trimming cost V 0 bases and J 8 bases, with 14 bases left between them. In germline, CDR1 is SGDLS, CDR2 YYNGEE. The CDR3 DNA reads TGTGCCAGCAGCGTAGCTGGCAGGGGAGACGAAAAACTGTTTTTT. This sequence encodes CASSVAGRGDEKLFF.

V gene TRBV19 combines with J gene TRBJ1-2; no clear D. Germline V gene lookup returns CDR1 LNHDA and CDR2 SQIVND (reference sequence). The CDR3 covers 12 residues. The V end was cut by 3 bases, the J end by 2 bases, with 4 bases between. The DNA for the CDR3 is TGTGCCAGTAGTATGCGGAACTATGGCTACACCTTC. Translated: CASSMRNYGYTF.

In this sample, this clone turned up a few times. V is TRBV2 and J is TRBJ2-3; 8 bases are shared with TRBD2. CDR3 length: 15 residues. The germline V gene encodes CDR1 SNHLY and CDR2 FYNNEI. V lost 5 bases, J lost 1 base, and 5 bases stayed unmatched. DNA for the CDR3: TGTGCCAGCAGTAGTCGAGCGGGGGGCACAGATACGCAGTATTTT. It encodes CASSSRAGGTDTQYF.